The 27 T cell receptor beta chains given below trace back to one sample, sequenced in a study of blood T cells in healthy people across ages. A second PCR, run for roughly 7 to 11 cycles, used a sample-barcoded 5' primer plus a J-beta primer mix. TCRdb re-derived calls from the 5' RACE reads in MiXCR, one entry per CDR3 protein. The sample gives under 2 million distinct CDR3 sequences, about 31% of which show up once; approximately 11% is in the top ten. The sequenced sample was blood. These receptor sequences come from a woman aged 25 to 39 in good health.

The rearrangement uses TRBV9 and TRBJ2-1; TRBD2 matches 13 bases. The V and J ends lost 4 bases and 1 base, in that order; junction bases with no gene match: 11. This CDR3 is 19 amino acids long. Germline CDR1 is SGDLS and CDR2 is YYNGEE. The DNA for the CDR3 is TGTGCCAGCAGCCCCCTTTGGACTAGCGGGAGACCTTCCTACAATGAGCAGTTCTTC. As protein: CASSPLWTSGRPSYNEQFF.

V is TRBV7-2 and J is TRBJ1-1; 8 nucleotides agree with TRBD1. This CDR3 is built from 15 residues. V gave up 5 bases and J gave up 0 bases; unmatched junction bases: 5. The germline CDR1 and CDR2 sequences are SGHTA and FQGNSA. CDR3 in amino acids: CASSKRDRMNTEAFF. Written as DNA, the CDR3 is TGTGCCAGCAGCAAACGGGACAGGATGAACACTGAAGCTTTCTTT.

As regards this clonotype: Sequence at one end of the junction differs from germline and may be a read error. The gene calls are TRBV27 and TRBJ2-2; D gene uncertain. The CDR3 extends over 13 amino acids. Germline V gene sequence: CDR1 MNHEY, CDR2 SMNVEV (reference sequence). The CDR3 DNA is TGTGCCAGCAGCTTATCAAGGACCGGGGAGCTGTTTTTT. It yields the protein CASSLSRTGELFF.

This clonotype was observed a handful of times. The genes are TRBV2 and TRBJ1-2; 9 bases fit TRBD1. Germline-derived CDR1 and CDR2 are SNHLY and FYNNEI. The CDR3 runs 15 residues. V lost 11 bases and J lost 4; bases outside the gene matches: 14. The DNA of the CDR3 is TGTGCCGGCCGCCAACGGACAGGGGAGGTCTATGGCTACACCTTC. This translates into CAGRQRTGEVYGYTF. Drawing the rest from reference TRBV2 and TRBJ1-2, the complete variable domain is EPEVTQTPSHQVTQMGQEVILRCVPISNHLYFYWYRQILGQKVEFLVSFYNNEISEKSEIFDDQFSVERPDGSNFTLKIRSTKLEDSAMYFCAGRQRTGEVYGYTFGSGTRLTVV.

Many counts were recorded for this clonotype. The V and J genes are TRBV29-1 and TRBJ2-6; a weak D match, TRBD1 (6 bases). Per the germline V gene, CDR1 is SQVTM and CDR2 is ANQGSEA. The length of the CDR3 is 15 residues. V dropped 6 bases and J dropped 0 bases, with 12 bases sitting between them. The chain's CDR3 is CSVLPRGSGANVLTF. The CDR3 DNA reads as TGCAGCGTCTTACCCAGGGGCTCTGGGGCCAACGTCCTGACTTTC.

The V call is TRBV6-2 or TRBV6-3, the J call TRBJ2-5; D is unresolved. The CDR3 totals 12 residues. V lost 4 bases, J lost 11 bases, and 14 bases lay in between. Germline V lookup: CDR1 MNHEY, CDR2 SVGEGT. DNA for the CDR3: TGTGCCAGCAGTTTGGTTGGCCCCCGGCAGTACTTC. Its protein is CASSLVGPRQYF.

The chain recombines TRBV11-2 with TRBJ1-2; no reliable D call. V was trimmed by 5 bases and J by 2 bases, leaving 12 bases between them. CDR1 is SGHAT and CDR2 is FQNNGV in the germline V gene. There are 14 residues in the CDR3. The CDR3 loop reads CASSVNPVNYGYTF. The CDR3 DNA reads as TGTGCCAGCAGCGTGAATCCGGTGAACTATGGCTACACCTTC.

J is TRBJ2-3 and V is TRBV28, with 9 bases fitting TRBD2. CDR1 MDHEN and CDR2 SYDVKM come from the germline V gene. Trimming took 5 bases from V and 6 from J; bases not matched to a gene: 6. The CDR3 runs 14 residues. CDR3 coding DNA: TGTGCCAGCAGTAGGGGACTAGCCTGGGATACGCAGTATTTT. Encoded protein: CASSRGLAWDTQYF.

The CDR3 DNA reads as TGTGCCAGCAACGCAGGGGACAGGGGGATCGATGAGCAGTTCTTC. Translated, it gives CASNAGDRGIDEQFF. The V gene is TRBV9, the J gene TRBJ2-1; 11 nucleotides match TRBD1. The CDR3 sequence is 15 residues long. Germline CDR1 is SGDLS and CDR2 is YYNGEE. Trimming took 6 bases from V and 8 from J; bases not matched to a gene: 10.

As regards this clonotype: A junction end diverges from the germline sequence, so it may reflect a read error. The V and J genes are TRBV6-1 and TRBJ2-3, with D possibly TRBD1 on 6 matching bases. Germline V gene sequence: CDR1 MNHNS, CDR2 SASEGT. The CDR3 contains 16 residues. The CDR3 sequence: CAGSVQQGKLTDTQYF. The CDR3 DNA reads as TGTGCCGGCAGTGTACAACAGGGTAAACTGACAGATACGCAGTATTTT.

This chain links TRBV2 with TRBJ2-1; TRBD2 aligns across 13 bases. CDR3 length equals 15 residues. V gave up 7 bases and J gave up 9 bases; unmatched junction bases: 9. The V gene's germline CDR1 is SNHLY and CDR2 FYNNEI. The CDR3 loop is CASTGTSGILPEQFF. The DNA for the CDR3 is TGTGCCAGCACCGGGACTAGCGGGATACTGCCTGAGCAGTTCTTC.

Comment on this clonotype: A read error is possible here, since a much larger clone lies one base away. The rearrangement uses TRBV12-3 or TRBV12-4 and TRBJ2-1, with TRBD1 matching 9 bases. This CDR3 is built from 15 residues. CDR3 amino acids: CVSSPRQGVYNEQFF. In DNA form, the CDR3 reads TGTGTCAGCAGTCCCCGACAGGGGGTTTACAATGAGCAGTTCTTC.

CDR3 protein: CASSYLGSSGLELYGYTF. In DNA, the CDR3 is TGTGCCAGCAGTTACCTCGGGAGTTCGGGGCTCGAGCTCTATGGCTACACCTTC. The chain is built from TRBV6-2 or TRBV6-3 and TRBJ1-2, with D tentatively TRBD1 (5 bases). CDR3 length: 18 residues. Germline values: CDR1 MNHEY, CDR2 SVGEGT. Trimming stripped 2 bases from V and 4 bases from J, with 23 bases between.

This clonotype has only a few counts. V usage is TRBV30 and J usage is TRBJ2-5; no reliable D call. The J call is in doubt because the DNA end fits TRBJ2-7 better. Germline V gene sequence: CDR1 GTSNPN, CDR2 SVGIG (reference sequence). The CDR3 sequence is 14 residues long. The CDR3 nucleotides read TGTGCCTGGAGTGTAAACATAGGAGCCTACGAGCAGTACTTC. Protein sequence: CAWSVNIGAYEQYF.

This clonotype was counted between two and nine times. The rearrangement joins TRBV20-1 to TRBJ2-1, with 10 bases identical to TRBD2. The CDR3 covers 16 residues. The germline V gene encodes CDR1 DFQATT and CDR2 SNEGSKA (reference sequence). Losses at the gene ends were 6 bases for V and 1 base for J; bases not matched to a gene: 9. CDR3 residues: CSAIAGGSLSYNEQFF. DNA of the CDR3: TGCAGTGCAATAGCGGGAGGCTCCCTGTCCTACAATGAGCAGTTCTTC.

This rearrangement joins TRBV20-1 to TRBJ2-7; D is possibly TRBD2 (5 bases). V gave up 0 bases and J gave up 6 bases, with 15 bases separating them. From germline, CDR1 is DFQATT and CDR2 SNEGSKA (reference sequence). The CDR3 covers 14 residues. DNA of the CDR3: TGCAGTGCTAGAGAAGGCGGGCCGATCTCCGAGCAGTACTTC. Protein: CSAREGGPISEQYF.

The rearrangement uses TRBV6-5 and TRBJ2-5, with unresolved D. CDR1 and CDR2 (germline): MNHEY, SVGAGI. Trimming took 6 bases from V and 8 from J, leaving 10 bases between them. This CDR3 is built from 11 residues. The CDR3 nucleotides read TGTGCCAGCAGCTCCGCCTTTACCCAGTACTTC. Protein product: CASSSAFTQYF.

As regards this clonotype: Mismatch with germline at one junction end may stem from a read error. V gene TRBV7-9 combines with J gene TRBJ2-1; possibly TRBD2 for D (6 bases). The germline V gene encodes CDR1 SEHNR and CDR2 FQNEAQ (reference sequence). The CDR3 extends over 14 amino acids. CDR3 coding DNA: TGTGTCAGCAGCTTAGCGGCAGGGCGCAATGAGCAGTTCTTC. Protein sequence: CVSSLAAGRNEQFF.

The chain carries TRBV18 and TRBJ1-1; TRBD1 aligns across 9 bases. The length of the CDR3 is 14 residues. The V segment lost 5 bases and the J segment 7 bases; nucleotides outside the gene matches: 8. Germline V gene sequence: CDR1 KGHSH, CDR2 LQKENI. CDR3 nucleotides: TGTGCCAGCTCATACACAGGGGGCGCGGGTGAAGCTTTCTTT. Its protein product is CASSYTGGAGEAFF.

The V and J genes are TRBV25-1 and TRBJ1-5; D is perhaps TRBD1 (6 bases). The germline gives CDR1 MGHDK, CDR2 SYGVNS. V was shortened by 3 bases and J by 2 bases, with 14 bases between the two germline ends. The CDR3 contains 16 residues. CDR3 sequence (DNA): TGTGCCAGCAGTGACCACACAGGGAGGGGCAATCAGCCCCAGCATTTT. Translated, it gives CASSDHTGRGNQPQHF. The entire variable domain, with the rest obtained from reference TRBV25-1 and TRBJ1-5, is as follows: EADIYQTPRYLVIGTGKKITLECSQTMGHDKMYWYQQDPGMELHLIHYSYGVNSTEKGDLSSESTVSRIRTEHFPLTLESARPSHTSQYLCASSDHTGRGNQPQHFGDGTRLSIL.

The V and J genes are TRBV5-1 and TRBJ2-4, with D maybe TRBD1 (6 bases). Trimming took 4 bases from V and 0 from J, leaving 26 bases between them. The CDR3 contains 20 residues. Per the germline V gene, CDR1 is SGHRS and CDR2 is YFSETQ. This CDR3 is CASSPSGAGQKGQAKNIQYF. The CDR3 DNA sequence: TGCGCCAGCAGCCCCAGTGGAGCAGGACAGAAAGGACAAGCCAAAAACATTCAGTACTTC.

The rearrangement links TRBV6-6 to TRBJ1-5, with no clear D. This CDR3 contains 14 residues. Trimming shortened V by 5 bases and J by 6 bases, and 14 bases separated the two germline ends. From germline, CDR1 is MNHNY and CDR2 SVGAGI (reference sequence). The CDR3 region is CASSEGGATQPQHF. DNA for the CDR3: TGTGCCAGCAGTGAGGGTGGCGCAACTCAGCCCCAGCATTTT.

This sequence joins TRBV5-1 and TRBJ1-2, with D perhaps TRBD1 (6 bases). Germline CDR1 is SGHRS and CDR2 is YFSETQ. The V gene lost 0 bases and the J gene lost 2 bases, with 17 bases spanning the gap. This CDR3 spans 17 amino acids. The CDR3 nucleotides read TGCGCCAGCAGCTTGGCCCTTAACAGGGCCCAAAACTATGGCTACACCTTC. Its protein product is CASSLALNRAQNYGYTF.

The chain links TRBV10-3 to TRBJ1-2; 9 nucleotides align to TRBD1. The CDR3 extends over 13 amino acids. The germline V gene has CDR1 ENHRY and CDR2 SYGVKD. Germline trimming cut 5 bases from V and 8 bases from J; bases unmatched to any gene: 6. CDR3 in DNA: TGTGCCATCAGTCCAGGGACAGGGTACGGCTACACCTTC. Residues: CAISPGTGYGYTF.

This clonotype was seen a single time. The rearrangement links TRBV6-2 or TRBV6-3 to TRBJ2-1, with 8 nucleotides matching TRBD2. CDR3 size: 16 residues. The germline CDR1 and CDR2 sequences are MNHEY and SVGEGT. Germline trimming cut 5 bases from V and 4 bases from J; bases unmatched to any gene: 10. The CDR3 region has the DNA TGTGCCAGCAGTCTCCGGGGAGCGGGAGTATACAATGAGCAGTTCTTC. Translation: CASSLRGAGVYNEQFF.

The genes are TRBV5-1 and TRBJ2-1; TRBD2 matches 7 bases. This CDR3 spans 14 amino acids. Germline assignment: CDR1 SGHRS and CDR2 YFSETQ. After removal of 3 bases from V and 5 bases from J, the junction contained 5 bases not matched to a gene. The CDR3, as DNA: TGCGCCAGCAGCTCGAGAGCGGGGAACAATGAGCAGTTCTTC. It codes for CASSSRAGNNEQFF.

This clonotype was seen only a few times. This chain links TRBV4-1 with TRBJ2-3, with 8 bases lining up with TRBD1. V dropped 2 bases and J dropped 3; count of bases not matched to a gene: 7. CDR3 length equals 16 residues. Germline V CDR1 and CDR2: MGHRA, YSYEKL. The chain's CDR3 is CASSQRMWTGTDTQYF. In DNA, the CDR3 is TGCGCCAGCAGCCAAAGGATGTGGACAGGGACAGATACGCAGTATTTT.